This T cell receptor (beta chain) was obtained from a study of breast tumors, draining lymph nodes, adjacent tissues. Study findings and constraints: Compared with lymph nodes, tumors were less diverse; compared with nontumor tissue, more. Data fit most tumor T cells coming from lymph node, expanding in tumor. Data only fit, rather than demonstrated, lymph node origin of most tumor T cells.

For this clonotype: What it binds is unknown.

Axillary draining lymph nodes of breast cancer patients supplied the node samples. Using its own MiXCR run on the multiplex PCR reads, TCRdb lists one record per CDR3 protein. The table lists around 190,000 distinct CDR3 sequences, approximately 30% of them singletons, with about 4% in the top ten. CDR3 size: 16 residues. Germline V gene sequence: CDR1 KGHDR, CDR2 SFDVKD. Trimming left V 4 bases short and J 0 bases short, with 15 bases between. The chain is built from TRBV24-1 and TRBJ2-7, with unresolved D. This sequence originates from a female donor with breast cancer. Some clones in this sample may be carry-over from other donors' samples. Specimen: axillary lymph node tissue. As DNA, the CDR3 is TGTGCCACCAGTGAGCCTCCGAGCTATAGCTCCTACGAGCAGTACTTC. Residues: CATSEPPSYSSYEQYF.